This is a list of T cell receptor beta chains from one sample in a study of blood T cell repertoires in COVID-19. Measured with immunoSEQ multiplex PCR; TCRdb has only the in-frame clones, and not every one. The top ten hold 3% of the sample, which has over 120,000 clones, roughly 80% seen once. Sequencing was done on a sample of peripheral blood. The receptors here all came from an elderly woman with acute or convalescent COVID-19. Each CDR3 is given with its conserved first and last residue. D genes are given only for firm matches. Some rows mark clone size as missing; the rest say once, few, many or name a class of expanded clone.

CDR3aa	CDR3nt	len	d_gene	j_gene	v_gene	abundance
CAISESGGAYHF	TGTGCCATCAGTGAGTCGGGGGGGGCGTATCATTTT	12	.	TRBJ1-3	TRBV10-3	.
CASSLGLAPDEQFF	TGCGCCAGCAGCTTGGGTTTAGCACCAGATGAGCAGTTCTTC	14	.	TRBJ2-1	TRBV5-1	.
CASSLRQGSTDTQYF	TGTGCCAGCAGCTTAAGACAGGGTAGCACAGATACGCAGTATTTT	15	TRBD1	TRBJ2-3	TRBV7-2	.
CASSQTTSGNTIYF	TGTGCCAGCAGTCAGACAACCTCTGGAAACACCATATATTTT	14	.	TRBJ1-3	TRBV2	.
CASSQGRETNEQFF	TGTGCCAGCAGCCAAGGGCGGGAGACGAATGAGCAGTTCTTC	14	TRBD2	TRBJ2-1	TRBV3-1/TRBV3-2	.
CSVHTDRGSAFF	TGCAGCGTCCATACGGACAGGGGGTCCGCTTTCTTT	12	TRBD1	TRBJ1-1	TRBV29-1	.
CASSPATGPSYEQYF	TGTGCCAGCTCACCCGCTACAGGGCCCTCCTACGAGCAGTACTTC	15	.	TRBJ2-7	TRBV18	.
CASSSPSNEQFF	TGTGCCAGCAGCTCCCCTAGCAATGAGCAGTTCTTC	12	.	TRBJ2-1	TRBV11-3	.
CSVASWEGTGGANYGYTF	TGCAGCGTTGCCTCCTGGGAAGGGACAGGGGGCGCGAACTATGGCTACACCTTC	18	TRBD1	TRBJ1-2	TRBV29-1	few
CASSLGPAGGTDTQYF	TGTGCCAGCAGCTTAGGGCCGGCGGGGGGCACAGATACGCAGTATTTT	16	TRBD2	TRBJ2-3	TRBV11-3	.
CASSMKGTGSADTQYF	TGTGCCAGTAGTATGAAAGGGACAGGGAGCGCAGATACGCAGTATTTT	16	TRBD1	TRBJ2-3	TRBV19	.
CSASREGKLFF	TGCAGTGCCAGCAGGGAGGGGAAACTGTTTTTT	11	.	TRBJ1-4	TRBV20-1	few
CASSLARSYEQYF	TGTGCCAGCAGCTTAGCCCGGAGCTACGAGCAGTACTTC	13	.	TRBJ2-7	TRBV7-8	.
CASSLDRANTGELFF	TGTGCCAGCAGCCTAGACAGGGCGAACACCGGGGAGCTGTTTTTT	15	TRBD1	TRBJ2-2	TRBV11-3	.
CASSVGRGRANEKLFF	TGTGCCAGCAGCGTAGGTCGCGGGAGAGCTAATGAAAAACTGTTTTTT	16	.	TRBJ1-4	TRBV9	.
CASSQRGQPQHF	TGTGCCAGCAGCCAAAGAGGTCAGCCCCAGCATTTT	12	.	TRBJ1-5	TRBV3-1/TRBV3-2	.